One sample yielded the 21 T cell receptor beta chains listed below, sequenced in a study of metastatic and nonmetastatic thyroid tumors (dated by TCRdb to 2018 to 2020). No patient had received any treatment before thyroid surgery. Receptor libraries were prepared by PCR. Instrument on record: Illumina HiSeq 4000. TCRdb passed the public sequencing reads through fastp at Q25 and MiXCR, retaining productive beta sequences. This sample comprises about 20,000 clones, 25% to 30% of them detected only once. The leading ten clones occupy roughly a quarter of the sample. The specimen sequenced was tumor tissue. The receptor set was obtained from a male donor with papillary thyroid cancer or a benign thyroid nodule (not recorded which). Some clones in this sample may be carry-over from other donors' samples.

This clone was detected only a few times. A much larger clone lies a single base off, so this may be a read error. This chain joins TRBV2 and TRBJ2-5; TRBD2 agrees at 7 bases. The J segment lost 1 base and the V segment lost 4 bases, leaving 6 bases of the junction unmatched. The CDR3 has 15 amino acids. The germline CDR1 and CDR2 sequences are SNHLY and FYNNEI. CDR3 coding DNA: TGTGCCAGCAGTGGGGGGGGGTGCCTCCAAGAGACCCAGTACTTC. It codes for CASSGGGCLQETQYF.

This chain connects TRBV6-1 to TRBJ1-5; the D gene is possibly TRBD1 (5 bases). This CDR3 has 13 amino acids. Trimming took off 4 bases at V and 9 bases at J, with 13 bases between the two ends. The germline V gene encodes CDR1 MNHNS and CDR2 SASEGT. For the CDR3, the DNA is TGTGCCAGCAGTGGGACAAAGGACCGGCCCCAGCATTTT. It yields the protein CASSGTKDRPQHF.

Only one count was recorded for this clone. This CDR3 is CASSPRQGTDTQYF. The CDR3 region has the DNA TGTGCCAGCAGCCCGCGACAGGGAACAGATACGCAGTATTTT. The chain carries TRBV7-9 and TRBJ2-3; 7 nucleotides line up with TRBD1. CDR1 is SEHNR, CDR2 FQNEAQ, per germline (reference sequence). CDR3 length: 14 amino acids. V shed 5 bases, J shed 3 bases, and the junction held 5 bases outside the gene matches. Using reference TRBV7-9 and TRBJ2-3 for the parts outside the CDR3, the full variable domain is DTGVSQNPRHKITKRGQNVTFRCDPISEHNRLYWYRQTLGQGPEFLTYFQNEAQLEKSRLLSDRFSAERPKGSFSTLEIQRTEQGDSAMYLCASSPRQGTDTQYFGPGTRLTVL.

J is TRBJ2-7 and V is TRBV5-1, with 9 bases identical to TRBD1. Germline CDR1 reads SGHRS; CDR2 reads YFSETQ. V lost 3 bases and J lost 2; bases outside the gene matches: 6. The CDR3 is 15 amino acids. DNA for the CDR3: TGCGCCAGCAGCTCTGTGACAGGGGGTGCCTACGAGCAGTACTTC. This translates into CASSSVTGGAYEQYF.

In its sample, this clone was seen a few times. At one of its ends the junction is not consistent with the germline gene, which may arise from a read error. The chain combines TRBV7-8 with TRBJ2-6; D possibly corresponds to TRBD1 (5 bases). This CDR3 spans 16 amino acids. The germline CDR1 and CDR2 sequences are SGHVS and FQNEAQ. The CDR3 is CVSTIQAVSGANVLTF. The CDR3 DNA follows: TGTGTCAGCACCATACAGGCGGTCTCTGGGGCCAACGTCCTGACTTTC.

This rearrangement joins TRBV18 to TRBJ2-7; no firm D call. V lost 3 bases and J lost 4, with 7 bases in between. The germline V gene has CDR1 KGHSH and CDR2 LQKENI. CDR3 length equals 12 residues. CDR3 DNA: TGTGCCAGCTCACCTTTAAAGTACGAGCAGTACTTC. Translated: CASSPLKYEQYF.

This chain uses TRBV6-5 with TRBJ1-5; maybe TRBD1 (6 bases). CDR1 is MNHEY, CDR2 SVGAGI, per germline. With 3 bases removed from V and 0 bases from J, the gap between germline ends came to 18 bases. This CDR3 is built from 18 residues. The CDR3 spells CASSYRRSTGYSNQPQHF. In nucleotides, the CDR3 is TGTGCCAGCAGTTATAGAAGGTCGACAGGTTATAGCAATCAGCCCCAGCATTTT.

This clone showed up just a few times. CDR3 in DNA: TGCGCCAGCAGCGAGGGACTAGCGGACTACGAGCAGTACTTC. Amino acid sequence: CASSEGLADYEQYF. V is TRBV5-1 and J is TRBJ2-7, with 11 bases that match TRBD2. With 4 bases clipped from V and 3 bases from J, the junction kept 3 bases outside the gene matches. The CDR3 has 14 amino acids. From germline, CDR1 is SGHRS and CDR2 YFSETQ.

This clone has at least ten counts. This chain joins TRBV11-3 and TRBJ2-2; TRBD2 might be the D (5 bases). The CDR3 extends over 15 amino acids. Trimming removed 5 bases from V and 4 bases from J, with 14 bases in between. In germline, CDR1 is SGHNT, CDR2 YENEEA. The CDR3 reads CASSPSGGRTGELFF. DNA for the CDR3: TGTGCCAGCAGCCCCAGTGGAGGCCGCACCGGGGAGCTGTTTTTT.

This clone was found a few times. The CDR3 nucleotides read TGTGCCAGCTCACCAGGTCTAGCGGGAGGTTACGAGCAGTACTTC. Amino acids: CASSPGLAGGYEQYF. The V and J genes are TRBV18 and TRBJ2-7; 11 bases align to TRBD2. From germline, CDR1 is KGHSH and CDR2 LQKENI. Trimming cost V 2 bases and J 4 bases; bases outside gene matches: 4. The CDR3 has 15 residues. The variable domain in full, completed from reference TRBV18 and TRBJ2-7, reads NAGVMQNPRHLVRRRGQEARLRCSPMKGHSHVYWYRQLPEEGLKFMVYLQKENIIDESGMPKERFSAEFPKEGPSILRIQQVVRGDSAAYFCASSPGLAGGYEQYFGPGTRLTVT.

There are a few counts of this clone. Other DNA sequences of this sample code for an identical CDR3. The chain links TRBV12-5 to TRBJ1-1; TRBD1 agrees at 7 bases. V shed 0 bases, J shed 5 bases, and the junction held 3 bases outside the gene matches. In germline, CDR1 is LGHNT, CDR2 FRNRAP. The CDR3 length is 14 residues. The DNA of the CDR3 is TGTGCTAGTGGTTTGGTACCAGGGGGGACTGAAGCTTTCTTT. Protein: CASGLVPGGTEAFF.

The chain is built from TRBV6-4 and TRBJ2-2; 12 bases fit TRBD2. CDR1 is MRHNA, CDR2 SNTAGT, per germline. The CDR3 totals 15 residues. J was trimmed by 6 bases and V by 3 bases; bases with no gene match: 2. CDR3 bases: TGTGCCAGCAGTGAGACTAGCGGGAGCCCCGGGGAGCTGTTTTTT. Protein: CASSETSGSPGELFF.

In regard to this clone: The junction departs from germline at one end; a sequencing error may be responsible. The chain employs TRBV4-1 and TRBJ1-3, with TRBD1 as a possible D gene (5 bases). This CDR3 comprises 13 residues. Germline V gene data show CDR1 as MGHRA and CDR2 as YSYEKL. The CDR3 protein is CASGGDAGNTIYF. The CDR3 DNA follows: TGCGCCAGCGGGGGTGATGCTGGTAACACCATATATTTT.

This clone appeared a few times. This chain links TRBV12-3 or TRBV12-4 with TRBJ2-5, with 7 bases identical to TRBD2. The V and J ends lost 8 bases and 2 bases, in that order; junction bases with no gene match: 8. CDR3 length: 14 amino acids. In DNA, the CDR3 is TGTGCCAGCGGGAGGACTAGGGCACAAGAGACCCAGTACTTC. Amino acids: CASGRTRAQETQYF.

This clone has more than one count but fewer than ten. The rearrangement joins TRBV28 to TRBJ2-7; D is uncertain. The CDR3 has 12 residues. Germline V gene sequence: CDR1 MDHEN, CDR2 SYDVKM. Trimming left V 2 bases short and J 4 bases short, with 6 bases between. The CDR3 DNA reads TGTGCCAGCAGTTTAGACCAGTACGAGCAGTACTTC. It encodes CASSLDQYEQYF.

This clone is deemed medium-sized. The chain uses TRBV20-1 and TRBJ2-3; maybe TRBD2 (7 bases). Germline V gene lookup returns CDR1 DFQATT and CDR2 SNEGSKA (reference sequence). The V end was cut by 8 bases, the J end by 5 bases, with 20 bases between. This CDR3 spans 14 amino acids. Here the CDR3 reads CSPTAGGGGDTQYF. DNA of the CDR3: TGCAGTCCCACCGCCGGGGGAGGGGGAGATACGCAGTATTTT.

Regarding this clone: Compared with germline, one end of the junction differs, possibly owing to a read error. This rearrangement joins TRBV6-4 to TRBJ1-1, with D unresolved. The germline V gene encodes CDR1 MRHNA and CDR2 SNTAGT. The CDR3 totals 12 residues. This CDR3 is CASSSLGRVPGF. Here the CDR3 DNA reads TGTGCCAGCAGTTCCTTAGGACGGGTACCGGGATTC.

J is TRBJ1-2 and V is TRBV28, with 7 bases fitting TRBD1. Germline V gives CDR1 MDHEN, CDR2 SYDVKM. Trimming removed 8 bases from V and 2 bases from J; junction bases left unmatched: 8. The CDR3 loop spans 14 amino acids. CDR3 amino acids: CASSRRGQNYGYTF. CDR3 nucleotide sequence: TGTGCCAGCTCCCGCCGGGGACAGAACTATGGCTACACCTTC.

On this clone itself: This may arise from a read error, as a much more abundant clone is one base away. J is TRBJ2-2 and V is TRBV7-3, with D tentatively TRBD2 (5 bases). This CDR3 is 14 amino acids long. The germline V gene encodes CDR1 SGHTA and CDR2 FQGTGA. CDR3 loop: CASSPLIGPGEPFF. CDR3 nucleotide sequence: TGTGCCAGCAGCCCCCTTATTGGTCCCGGGGAGCCGTTTTTT.

The chain couples TRBV20-1 to TRBJ1-3, with D unresolved. V was trimmed by 3 bases and J by 4 bases, leaving 10 bases between them. The CDR3 has 13 residues. Germline V CDR1 and CDR2: DFQATT, SNEGSKA (reference sequence). CDR3 DNA: TGCAGTGCTAGTCCGGGAACCGGAAACACCATATATTTT. It specifies CSASPGTGNTIYF.

The rearrangement uses TRBV5-1 and TRBJ2-7, with 11 bases aligning to TRBD2. The junction had 11 bases not matched to a gene; V was cut back by 0 bases and J by 0 bases. The CDR3 spans 19 residues. The germline V gene encodes CDR1 SGHRS and CDR2 YFSETQ. In DNA, the CDR3 is TGCGCCAGCAGCTTGGGCCCGGGACTAGCGGAGGGGAGCTCCTACGAGCAGTACTTC. This codes for CASSLGPGLAEGSSYEQYF. Combining the CDR3 with reference TRBV5-1 and TRBJ2-7 gives the whole variable domain KAGVTQTPRYLIKTRGQQVTLSCSPISGHRSVSWYQQTPGQGLQFLFEYFSETQRNKGNFPGRFSGRQFSNSRSEMNVSTLELGDSALYLCASSLGPGLAEGSSYEQYFGPGTRLTVT.